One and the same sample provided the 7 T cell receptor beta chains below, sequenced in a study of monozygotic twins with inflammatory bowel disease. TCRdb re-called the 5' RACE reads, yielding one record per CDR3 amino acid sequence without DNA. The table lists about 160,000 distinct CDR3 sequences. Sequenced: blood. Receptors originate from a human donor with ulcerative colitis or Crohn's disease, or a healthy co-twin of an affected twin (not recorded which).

The CDR3 protein is CASCQDQDSDEQFF. The genes are TRBV5-4 and TRBJ2-1. CDR3 length: 14 amino acids. Germline V gene sequence: CDR1 SGHNT, CDR2 YYREEE (reference sequence).

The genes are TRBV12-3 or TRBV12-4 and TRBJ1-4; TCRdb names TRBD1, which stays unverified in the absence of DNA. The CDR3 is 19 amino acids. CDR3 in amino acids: CASSDQFSRIGPLREKLFF.

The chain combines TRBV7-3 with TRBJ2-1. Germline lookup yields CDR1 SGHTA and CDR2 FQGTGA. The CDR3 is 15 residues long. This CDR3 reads CASSLKGTTHNEQFF.

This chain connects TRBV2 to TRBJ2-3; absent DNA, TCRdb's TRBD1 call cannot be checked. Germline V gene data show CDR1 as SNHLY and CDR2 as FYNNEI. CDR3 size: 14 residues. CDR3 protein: CASSPGPSTDTQYF.

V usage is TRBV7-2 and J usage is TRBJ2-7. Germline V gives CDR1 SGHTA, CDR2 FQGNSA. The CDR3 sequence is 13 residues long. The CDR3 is CASSFQGTYEQYF.

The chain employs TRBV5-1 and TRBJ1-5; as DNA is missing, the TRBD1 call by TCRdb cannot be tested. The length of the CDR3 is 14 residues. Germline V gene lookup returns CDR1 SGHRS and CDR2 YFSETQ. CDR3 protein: CASSPGMLNQPQHF.

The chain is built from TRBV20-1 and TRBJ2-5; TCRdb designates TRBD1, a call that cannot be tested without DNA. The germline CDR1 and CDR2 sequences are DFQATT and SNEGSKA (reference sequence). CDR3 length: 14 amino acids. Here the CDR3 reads CSANGRGFQETQYF.